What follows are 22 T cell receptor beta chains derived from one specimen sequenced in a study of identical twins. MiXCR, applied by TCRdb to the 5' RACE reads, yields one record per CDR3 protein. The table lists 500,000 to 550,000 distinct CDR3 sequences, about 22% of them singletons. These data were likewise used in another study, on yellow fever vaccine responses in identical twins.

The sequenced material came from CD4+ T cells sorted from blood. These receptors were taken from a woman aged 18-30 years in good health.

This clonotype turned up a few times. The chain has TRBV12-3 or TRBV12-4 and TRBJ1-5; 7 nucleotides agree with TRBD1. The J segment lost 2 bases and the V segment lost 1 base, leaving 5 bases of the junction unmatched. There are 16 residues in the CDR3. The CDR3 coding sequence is TGTGCCAGCAGTTTAGTTGTGGGGACAGGCAATCAGCCCCAGCATTTT. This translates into CASSLVVGTGNQPQHF.

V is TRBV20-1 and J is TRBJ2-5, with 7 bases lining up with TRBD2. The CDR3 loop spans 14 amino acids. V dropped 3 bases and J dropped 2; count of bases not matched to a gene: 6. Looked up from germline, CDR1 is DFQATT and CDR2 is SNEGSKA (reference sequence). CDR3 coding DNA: TGCAGTGCTAGTCCAGCGGGAAGGCAAGAGACCCAGTACTTC. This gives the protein CSASPAGRQETQYF.

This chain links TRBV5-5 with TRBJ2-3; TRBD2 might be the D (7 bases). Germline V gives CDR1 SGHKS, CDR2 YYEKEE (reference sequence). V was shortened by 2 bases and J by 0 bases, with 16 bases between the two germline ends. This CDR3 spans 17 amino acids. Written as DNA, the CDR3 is TGTGCCAGCAGCTTCCTGAAGGGGGGGGTAAGCACAGATACGCAGTATTTT. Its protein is CASSFLKGGVSTDTQYF.

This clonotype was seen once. CDR3 sequence reads: CASSQEREGQYADTQYF. The CDR3 coding sequence is TGCGCCAGCAGCCAAGAGAGAGAGGGACAGTACGCAGATACGCAGTATTTT. The chain carries TRBV4-1 and TRBJ2-3; 7 bases line up with TRBD1. Looked up from germline, CDR1 is MGHRA and CDR2 is YSYEKL. J lost 4 bases, V lost 0 bases, and 10 bases had no gene match. There are 17 residues in the CDR3.

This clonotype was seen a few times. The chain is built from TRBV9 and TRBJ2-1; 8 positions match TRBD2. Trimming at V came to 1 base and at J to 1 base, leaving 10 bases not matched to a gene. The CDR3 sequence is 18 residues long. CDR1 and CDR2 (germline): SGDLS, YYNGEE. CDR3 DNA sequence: TGTGCCAGCAGCGTATGGGACGGGAGGGCCAGGTCCTACAATGAGCAGTTCTTC. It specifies CASSVWDGRARSYNEQFF.

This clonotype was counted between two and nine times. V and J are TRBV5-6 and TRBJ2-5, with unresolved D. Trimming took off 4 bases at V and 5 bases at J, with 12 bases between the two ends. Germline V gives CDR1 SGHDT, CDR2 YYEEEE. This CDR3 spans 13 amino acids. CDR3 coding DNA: TGTGCCAGCAGCGCCCGCCTGCTCGAGACCCAGTACTTC. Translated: CASSARLLETQYF.

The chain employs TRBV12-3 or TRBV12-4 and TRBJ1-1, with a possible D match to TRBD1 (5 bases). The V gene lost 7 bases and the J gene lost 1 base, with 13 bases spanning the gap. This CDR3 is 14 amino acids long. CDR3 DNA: TGTGCCAGCAAACTAGGGCAGGGGAACACTGAAGCTTTCTTT. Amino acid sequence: CASKLGQGNTEAFF.

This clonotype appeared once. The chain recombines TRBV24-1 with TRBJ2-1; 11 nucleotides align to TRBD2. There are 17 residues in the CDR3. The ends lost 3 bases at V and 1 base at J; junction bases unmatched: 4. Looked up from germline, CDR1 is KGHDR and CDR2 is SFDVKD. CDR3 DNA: TGTGCCACCAGTGATCGACTAGCGGGGCGGTCCTACAATGAGCAGTTCTTC. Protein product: CATSDRLAGRSYNEQFF.

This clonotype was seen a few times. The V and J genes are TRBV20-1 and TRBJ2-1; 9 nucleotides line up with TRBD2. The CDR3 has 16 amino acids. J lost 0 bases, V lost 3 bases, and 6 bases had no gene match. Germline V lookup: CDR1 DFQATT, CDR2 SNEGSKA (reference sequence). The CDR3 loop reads CSARTFSGSSYNEQFF. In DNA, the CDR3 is TGCAGTGCTAGGACCTTTAGCGGGAGCTCCTACAATGAGCAGTTCTTC.

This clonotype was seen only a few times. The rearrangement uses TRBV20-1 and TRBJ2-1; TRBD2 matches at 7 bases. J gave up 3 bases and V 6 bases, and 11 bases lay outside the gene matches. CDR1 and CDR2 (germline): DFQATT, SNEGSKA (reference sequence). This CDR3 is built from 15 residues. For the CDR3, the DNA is TGCAGTGCAGTGTTTCTAGCGGAGCACTACAATGAGCAGTTCTTC. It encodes CSAVFLAEHYNEQFF.

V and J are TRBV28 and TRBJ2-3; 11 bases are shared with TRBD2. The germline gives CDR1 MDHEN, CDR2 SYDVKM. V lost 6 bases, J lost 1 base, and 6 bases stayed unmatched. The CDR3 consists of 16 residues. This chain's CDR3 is CASRLAGGGGTDTQYF. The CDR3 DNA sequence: TGTGCCAGCAGGCTAGCGGGAGGCGGGGGCACAGATACGCAGTATTTT. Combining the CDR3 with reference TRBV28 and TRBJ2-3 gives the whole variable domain DVKVTQSSRYLVKRTGEKVFLECVQDMDHENMFWYRQDPGLGLRLIYFSYDVKMKEKGDIPEGYSVSREKKERFSLILESASTNQTSMYLCASRLAGGGGTDTQYFGPGTRLTVL.

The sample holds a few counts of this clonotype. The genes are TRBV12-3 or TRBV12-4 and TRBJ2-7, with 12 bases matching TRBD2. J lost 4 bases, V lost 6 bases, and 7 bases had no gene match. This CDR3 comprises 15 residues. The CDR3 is CASSPRLAGVYEQYF. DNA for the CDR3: TGTGCCAGCAGCCCGCGACTAGCGGGAGTTTACGAGCAGTACTTC.

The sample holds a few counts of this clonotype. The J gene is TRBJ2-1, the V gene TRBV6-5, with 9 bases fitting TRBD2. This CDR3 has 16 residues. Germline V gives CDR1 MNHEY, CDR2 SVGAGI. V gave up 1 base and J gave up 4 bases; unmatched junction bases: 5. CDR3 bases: TGTGCCAGCAGTTACTACGGACTAGCGCCTTACAATGAGCAGTTCTTC. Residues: CASSYYGLAPYNEQFF.

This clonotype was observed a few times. CDR3 sequence: CASSWAGGTLYGGEQFF. In DNA form, the CDR3 reads TGTGCCAGCAGCTGGGCGGGGGGTACCCTTTACGGGGGTGAGCAGTTCTTC. The V call is TRBV7-8, the J call TRBJ2-1; 8 bases map to TRBD2. This CDR3 is built from 17 residues. The V gene's germline CDR1 is SGHVS and CDR2 FQNEAQ. Trimming took 4 bases from V and 9 from J; bases not matched to a gene: 17.

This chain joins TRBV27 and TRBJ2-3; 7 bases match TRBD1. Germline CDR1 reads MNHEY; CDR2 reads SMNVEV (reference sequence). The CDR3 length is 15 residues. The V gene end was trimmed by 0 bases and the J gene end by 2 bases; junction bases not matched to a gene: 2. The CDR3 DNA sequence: TGTGCCAGCAGTTTATCAGGGGGCTTCACAGATACGCAGTATTTT. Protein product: CASSLSGGFTDTQYF.

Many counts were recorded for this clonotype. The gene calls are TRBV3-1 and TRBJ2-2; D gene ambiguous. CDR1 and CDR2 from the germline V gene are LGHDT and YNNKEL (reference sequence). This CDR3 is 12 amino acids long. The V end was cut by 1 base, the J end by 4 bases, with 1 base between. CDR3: CASSQGTGELFF. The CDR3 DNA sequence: TGTGCCAGCAGCCAAGGCACCGGGGAGCTGTTTTTT.

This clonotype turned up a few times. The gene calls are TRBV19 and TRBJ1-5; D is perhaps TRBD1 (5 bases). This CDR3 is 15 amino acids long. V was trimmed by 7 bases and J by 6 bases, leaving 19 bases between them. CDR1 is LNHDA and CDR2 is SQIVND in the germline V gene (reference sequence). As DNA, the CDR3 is TGTGCCAGTACCCCTAGACAGCTAGGTCCTCAGCCCCAGCATTTT. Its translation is CASTPRQLGPQPQHF.

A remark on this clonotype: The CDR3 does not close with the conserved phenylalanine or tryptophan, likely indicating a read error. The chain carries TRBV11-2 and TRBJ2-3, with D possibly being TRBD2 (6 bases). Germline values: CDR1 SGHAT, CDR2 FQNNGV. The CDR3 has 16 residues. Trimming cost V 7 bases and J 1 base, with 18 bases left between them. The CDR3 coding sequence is TGTGCCAGCACGAAATACGGGAGAGAGGGCACAGATACGCAGTATCTT. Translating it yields CASTKYGREGTDTQYL.

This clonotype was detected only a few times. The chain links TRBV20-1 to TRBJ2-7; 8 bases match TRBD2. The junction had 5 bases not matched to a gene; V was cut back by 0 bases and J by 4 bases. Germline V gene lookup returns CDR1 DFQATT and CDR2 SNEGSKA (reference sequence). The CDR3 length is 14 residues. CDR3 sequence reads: CSARDVAGTYEQYF. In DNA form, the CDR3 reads TGCAGTGCTAGAGATGTAGCGGGAACGTACGAGCAGTACTTC.

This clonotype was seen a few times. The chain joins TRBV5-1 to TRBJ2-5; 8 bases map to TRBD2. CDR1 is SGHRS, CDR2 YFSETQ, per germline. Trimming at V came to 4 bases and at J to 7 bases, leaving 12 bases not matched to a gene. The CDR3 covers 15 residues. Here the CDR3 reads CASSARQRGFGTQYF. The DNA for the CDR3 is TGCGCCAGCAGCGCTCGACAGCGGGGGTTCGGGACCCAGTACTTC.

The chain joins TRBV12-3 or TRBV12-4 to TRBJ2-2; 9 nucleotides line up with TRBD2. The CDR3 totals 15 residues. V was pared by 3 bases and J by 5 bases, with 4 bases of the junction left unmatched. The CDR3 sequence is CASSFFSGGTGELFF. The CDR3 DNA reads TGTGCCAGCAGTTTCTTTAGCGGGGGAACCGGGGAGCTGTTTTTT.

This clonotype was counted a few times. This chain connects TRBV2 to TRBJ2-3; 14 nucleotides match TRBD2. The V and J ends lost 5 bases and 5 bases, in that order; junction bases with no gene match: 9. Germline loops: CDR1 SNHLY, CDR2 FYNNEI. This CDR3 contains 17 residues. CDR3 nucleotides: TGTGCCAGCAGTTCCCCGGGACTAGCGGGAGCCCTAGATACGCAGTATTTT. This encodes CASSSPGLAGALDTQYF.